The rows below give T cell receptor beta chains drawn from one sample of a study of blood T cell repertoires in COVID-19. Method: immunoSEQ multiplex PCR; TCRdb's copy keeps in-frame clones and lacks some. The sample contains 450,000 to 500,000 clones, about 85% of which appear only once. Sequences were obtained from PBMCs or T cells enriched from blood (not recorded which). The receptor set was obtained from a young woman who had recovered from COVID-19. Both conserved end residues are part of each CDR3.

j_call	v_call	cdr3_length	cdr3_aa
TRBJ2-7	TRBV7-8	13	CASSLDRVDEQYF
TRBJ1-1	TRBV10-2	21	CANEDQFVLNRDDHKRSEAFF
TRBJ2-5	TRBV7-2	13	CASSLRPQETQYF
TRBJ1-2	TRBV15	12	CATSTASYGYTF
TRBJ1-2	TRBV24-1	13	CATSDLQEDGYTF
TRBJ2-5	TRBV25-1	14	CASSERGPQETQYF
TRBJ2-7	TRBV7-2	16	CASSPRETSGGYEQYF
TRBJ1-5	TRBV29-1	13	CSVQVYSNQPQHF
TRBJ2-1	TRBV27	16	CASSLLAHSSYNEQFF
TRBJ2-5	TRBV3-1/TRBV3-2	15	CASSQGLVYQETQYF
TRBJ1-6	TRBV7-9	16	CASSDSKTASNSPLHF
TRBJ2-1	TRBV2	14	CASLQQGGVNEQFF
TRBJ1-6	TRBV2	15	CASTIRTGGESPLHF
TRBJ2-5	TRBV12-1	15	CASSFEAGGQETQYF
TRBJ2-2	TRBV5-1	16	CASSLGHGGNTGELFF
TRBJ2-7	TRBV5-5	14	CASSPPGTAYEQYF
TRBJ2-5	TRBV18	15	CASSPTGTRGETQYF
TRBJ1-6	TRBV9	11	CASGDNSPLHF
TRBJ1-2	TRBV2	15	CASSPSAQGNYGYTF
TRBJ2-3	TRBV12-3/TRBV12-4	13	CASKGVGTDTQYF
TRBJ1-2	TRBV7-2	14	CASSSAGGYYGYTF
TRBJ2-6	TRBV18	16	CASSDTGFSGANVLTF
TRBJ2-7	TRBV28	12	CASRDGVYEQYF
TRBJ1-5	TRBV27	15	CASRPGQDPNQPQHF
TRBJ1-5	TRBV4-1	18	CASSHPRHLLIAYQPQHF
TRBJ2-7	TRBV2	17	CASSWARGGELSYEQYF
TRBJ2-7	TRBV5-1	16	CASSLGGGQGIYEQYF
TRBJ2-4	TRBV2	14	CASSLGDRDGIQYF
TRBJ1-2	TRBV29-1	13	CSVNVDSSYGYTF
TRBJ2-3	TRBV25-1	14	CASSGPTSTDTQYF
TRBJ1-2	TRBV5-6	12	CASSLRRVGYTF
TRBJ2-7	TRBV5-1	14	CASSLAQASDEQYF
TRBJ1-3	TRBV19	16	CASSILGAGSGNTIYF
TRBJ2-5	TRBV2	17	CASSEAGTGRGQETQYF
TRBJ1-1	TRBV9	15	CASSLTGDPNTEAFF
TRBJ2-1	TRBV5-4	14	CASSSTGTGDEQFF
TRBJ1-1	TRBV24-1	14	CATSDFTENTEAFF
TRBJ1-6	TRBV9	17	CASSRSTGGEYNSPLHF
TRBJ2-4	TRBV5-8	14	CASSLYGTGNIQYF
TRBJ1-5	TRBV19	15	CASGLRQLLNQPQHF
TRBJ1-5	TRBV12-5	16	CASGLGTAEGNQPQHF
TRBJ1-1	TRBV3-1/TRBV3-2	14	CASSQGTDYTEAFF
TRBJ2-3	TRBV30	13	CAWGGGLYGTQYF
TRBJ2-7	TRBV7-2	16	CASSQEGTSGAYEQYF
TRBJ2-3	TRBV20-1	12	CSASSLTDTQYF
TRBJ1-2	TRBV2	12	CASSADSYGYTF